This T cell receptor beta chain came from a study of shared T cell receptors in the human thymus. Sequenced by immunoSEQ multiplex PCR; TCRdb stores in-frame clones only, minus some. The data hold hundreds of thousands of clones, with around 87% observed a single time. There are 13 residues in the CDR3. The germline CDR1 and CDR2 sequences are SGHTA and FQGNSA. The ends were cut back, 3 bases at V and 4 bases at J, with 9 bases in the middle. The sample was also reused in another study, on human thymus T cells.

Sequencing was done on a sample of thymocytes. The receptor was isolated from a boy in the first two years of life with a congenital heart defect. V gene TRBV7-2 combines with J gene TRBJ1-2; perhaps TRBD1 as D (6 bases). The CDR3 sequence is CASSFGQLYGYTF. The CDR3 coding sequence is TGTGCCAGCAGCTTCGGACAGCTCTATGGCTACACCTTC.